These T cell receptor beta chains were read from a single sample in a study of human T cells and chemical hapten exposure. TCRdb called the RACE reads again in MiXCR, with one record for every CDR3 protein. The sample contains around 110,000 distinct CDR3 sequences, about 12% of which appear only once. The starting material was whole blood, obtained in connection with sensitization to the hapten diphenylcyclopropenone (DPC). The receptors shown here come from a woman between 50 and 59 years old with alopecia areata. Some clones in this sample may be carry-over from other donors' samples. The CDR3 runs from the conserved cysteine through the conserved F or W. D genes are given only for firm matches.

j_gene,d_gene,v_gene,CDR3aa
TRBJ1-1,NA,TRBV20-1,CSARDSRGNTEAFF
TRBJ2-7,TRBD1,TRBV14,CASSQAWGARGEQYF
TRBJ1-2,NA,TRBV27,CASSLNGAAHQISWGYTF
TRBJ1-6,TRBD1,TRBV6-5,CASSSGTGGARVYNSPLHF
TRBJ1-1,NA,TRBV18,CASSPYWGPADTEAFF
TRBJ2-7,TRBD1,TRBV11-1,CASSTQQGNEQYF
TRBJ2-1,TRBD2,TRBV14,CASGGSYNEQFF
TRBJ1-1,NA,TRBV29-1,CSVEGLPGGGTEAFF
TRBJ2-3,NA,TRBV4-1,CASSQASGAGTQYF
TRBJ2-7,TRBD1,TRBV10-1,CASSRGQGSYEQYF
TRBJ1-2,TRBD1,TRBV28,CAVRDSTNYGYTF
TRBJ2-2,NA,TRBV7-2,CASNRQSSNTGELFF
TRBJ2-2,TRBD1,TRBV20-1,CSAREPPGGFDGGELFF
TRBJ1-2,NA,TRBV4-1,CASSQAEQGFNPSGYTF
TRBJ2-3,NA,TRBV7-2,CASSGSMYTQYF
TRBJ1-6,NA,TRBV3-1,CASSQGTENSPLHF
TRBJ1-1,NA,TRBV18,CASSHEATEAFF
TRBJ1-2,NA,TRBV9,CASSPQRGALNYGYTF
TRBJ2-3,TRBD2,TRBV6-6,CAHASGDLTDTQYF
TRBJ2-5,NA,TRBV12-3/TRBV12-4,CASSLSKGRETQYF
TRBJ1-1,TRBD1,TRBV5-4,CASSRTGVNTEAFF
TRBJ2-3,NA,TRBV10-2,CASTPSSGTDTQYF
TRBJ2-6,NA,TRBV7-8,CASSFEGRPGANVLTF
TRBJ2-3,NA,TRBV12-5,CASGLGLQDTQYF
TRBJ1-3,NA,TRBV11-2,CASSLGGRNTIYF
TRBJ1-5,NA,TRBV11-2,CASSPGLAQPQHF
TRBJ1-1,TRBD1,TRBV5-4,CASSLDRGRGEAFF
TRBJ2-7,TRBD1,TRBV12-3/TRBV12-4,CASSLRTGTGGYEQYF
TRBJ1-1,NA,TRBV6-5,CASSYMTGLGSEAFF
TRBJ2-3,NA,TRBV5-1,CASSLLLDTQYF
TRBJ2-3,NA,TRBV20-1,CSASWSTRFNTQYF
TRBJ2-7,NA,TRBV29-1,CSVVAPGVSSYEQYF
TRBJ1-6,NA,TRBV2,CASSEAKTGTLPF
TRBJ2-7,NA,TRBV29-1,CSVGEFYEQYF
TRBJ2-6,TRBD1,TRBV7-2,CASSSQGAGANVLTF
TRBJ2-4,TRBD2,TRBV20-1,CSAAPRTSGNVLAKNIQYF
TRBJ2-3,NA,TRBV20-1,CSARDYTQYF
TRBJ1-1,NA,TRBV4-1,CASSQDRTLNTEAFF
TRBJ2-1,TRBD2,TRBV7-2,CASSRSGGTPNEQFF
TRBJ2-7,TRBD2,TRBV20-1,CSVLAGTSGSVYF
TRBJ2-4,NA,TRBV28,CASRNLNIQYF
TRBJ2-5,NA,TRBV5-1,CASNQGSAQETQYF
TRBJ2-1,TRBD2,TRBV5-1,CASSLAEAGDYNEQFF
TRBJ2-7,TRBD1,TRBV7-2,CASSPSFPGTAYEQYF
TRBJ2-1,TRBD1,TRBV3-1,CASSHHRKGTGNEQFF
TRBJ2-2,TRBD1,TRBV7-6,CASSLDVFASGGTGELFF
TRBJ2-3,NA,TRBV18,CASSPRSRGDTQYF
TRBJ1-1,NA,TRBV28,CASSWRGSEAFF
TRBJ2-1,NA,TRBV7-8,CASSQPRVGGEQFF
TRBJ2-6,NA,TRBV5-5,CASSLAHSGANVLTF
TRBJ1-2,TRBD1,TRBV29-1,CSVAKTGTYGYTF
TRBJ1-3,NA,TRBV7-2,CASSLSWGPGNTIYF